This is a list of T cell receptor beta chains from one sample in a study of immune evolution from preneoplasia to lung adenocarcinoma. Clones were sequenced by immunoSEQ multiplex PCR, and TCRdb holds only the in-frame ones, with some missing. The sample includes just over 6,000 clones, more than 65% of them seen just once. Material: FFPE minimally invasive lung adenocarcinoma tissue. These receptors originate from a person aged 45 to 69 with lung adenocarcinoma. CDR3s include the opening cysteine and the closing phenylalanine or tryptophan. Fields, in order: clone size, D gene, V gene, J gene, CDR3 DNA, CDR3 protein. A D gene is named only where the DNA matches it firmly. The size of a clone is reported for some rows only, either as once, few or many, or as a class for expanded clones.

NA,TRBD1,TRBV9,TRBJ1-3,TGTGCCAGCAGCACCCGACAGGGGGAAAACACCATATATTTT,CASSTRQGENTIYF
NA,TRBD2,TRBV9,TRBJ2-5,TGTGCCAGCAGCGTGGGCGGGAGGGCTCAAGAGACCCAGTACTTC,CASSVGGRAQETQYF
NA,TRBD2,TRBV10-3,TRBJ2-1,TGTGCCATCAGTGAGCAGGGACTAGCGGGGGGCGGTGAGCAGTTCTTC,CAISEQGLAGGGEQFF
NA,TRBD1,TRBV11-2,TRBJ2-7,TGTGCCAGCAGCTTAGCTGCAGGGGGATCCTACGAGCAGTACTTC,CASSLAAGGSYEQYF
NA,NA,TRBV7-9,TRBJ2-5,TGTGCCAGCAGCCCCTTGGAGACCCAGTACTTC,CASSPLETQYF
NA,TRBD2,TRBV10-3,TRBJ2-3,TGTGCCATCAGTGAGTCTACTAGCGGGCTCACAGATACGCAGTATTTT,CAISESTSGLTDTQYF
NA,TRBD1,TRBV28,TRBJ2-7,TGTGCCAGCAGTGGCGCAGGGGGCCTCTCCTACGAGCAGTACTTC,CASSGAGGLSYEQYF
NA,NA,TRBV7-2,TRBJ2-7,TGTGCCAGCAGCCTTGCGTCGCCCGAGCAGTACTTC,CASSLASPEQYF
NA,TRBD1,TRBV28,TRBJ1-5,TGTGCCAGCAGTTTCCGGGACAGGAGCAATCAGCCCCAGCATTTT,CASSFRDRSNQPQHF
NA,TRBD2,TRBV28,TRBJ2-3,TGTGCCAGCAGTCCCCGTCGGGGACTAGGACCAGATACGCAGTATTTT,CASSPRRGLGPDTQYF
NA,NA,TRBV28,TRBJ2-7,TGTGCCAGCACCCCGGGAACCTACGAGCAGTACTTC,CASTPGTYEQYF
once,TRBD2,TRBV19,TRBJ2-1,TGTGCCAGTTCCCTAGCGGGAGTAAGGGAGCAGTTCTTC,CASSLAGVREQFF
NA,NA,TRBV10-2,TRBJ2-7,TGCGCCAGCAGTGAGTCCAGCATGACCTACGAGCAGTACTTC,CASSESSMTYEQYF
NA,TRBD2,TRBV28,TRBJ2-2,TGTGCCAGCAGCGCCTTGCGCGGGAGCATGTCCGGGGAGCTGTTTTTT,CASSALRGSMSGELFF
NA,NA,TRBV21-1,TRBJ2-7,TGTGCCAGCAGCAACGGTCGCAGGGGGCTAAACTACGAGCAGTACTTC,CASSNGRRGLNYEQYF
NA,NA,TRBV7-9,TRBJ2-2,TGTGCCAGCAGCTTTGGTGTCACCGGGGAGCTGTTTTTT,CASSFGVTGELFF
NA,NA,TRBV7-2,TRBJ2-5,TGTGCCAGCAGCCGTGACGCAAGTCGGACCCAGTACTTC,CASSRDASRTQYF
NA,NA,TRBV20-1,TRBJ2-7,TGCAGTGCTGGGACCGACTACGAGCAGTACTTC,CSAGTDYEQYF
NA,NA,TRBV6-5,TRBJ2-7,TGTGCCAGCAGTGCTCAGGTTTCCCACGAGCAGTACTTC,CASSAQVSHEQYF
once,NA,TRBV5-6,TRBJ1-5,TGTGCCAGCAGCTTGGGCGCTCAGCCCCAGCATTTT,CASSLGAQPQHF
NA,NA,TRBV6-1,TRBJ2-7,TGTGCCAGCAGTGAATCCCCCGCTGGGACCGGAGGTTACGAGCAGTACTTC,CASSESPAGTGGYEQYF
NA,NA,TRBV19,TRBJ1-2,TGTGCCAGTAGAAGGGACCCCGCTTATGGCTACACCTTC,CASRRDPAYGYTF
NA,NA,TRBV7-2,TRBJ2-3,TGTGCCAGCAGCTTCCGCGCCTTGGATACGCAGTATTTT,CASSFRALDTQYF
NA,TRBD2,TRBV7-3,TRBJ2-1,TGTGCCAGCAGCTTAACCGAGCGGGACGGTGAGCAGTTCTTC,CASSLTERDGEQFF
NA,NA,TRBV6-6,TRBJ2-1,TGTGCCAGCAGGCGGGACACCGACAATGAGCAGTTCTTC,CASRRDTDNEQFF
NA,NA,TRBV7-2,TRBJ2-1,TGTGCCAGCAGCAACGACATGCAGCAGTTCTTC,CASSNDMQQFF
NA,NA,TRBV9,TRBJ1-2,TGTGCCAGCAGCTACACAGGGACCTATGGCTACACCTTC,CASSYTGTYGYTF
NA,NA,TRBV6-4,TRBJ2-1,TGTGCCAGCAGTCCTGAATTTCGATACAATGAGCAGTTCTTC,CASSPEFRYNEQFF
NA,NA,TRBV10-2,TRBJ2-3,TGCGCCAGCAGTGGTCAGACAGAGTCCCACCTCTACCATAGCACAGATACGCAGTATTTT,CASSGQTESHLYHSTDTQYF
few,NA,TRBV18,TRBJ2-7,TGTGCCAGCTCACGAACTCAGTACCAACTAGAGTCCTACGAGCAGTACTTC,CASSRTQYQLESYEQYF
NA,TRBD1,TRBV28,TRBJ2-1,TGTGCCAGCAGTCTAACCGGGACAGGGGTGATCAATGAGCAGTTCTTC,CASSLTGTGVINEQFF
NA,TRBD2,TRBV5-1,TRBJ2-1,TGCGCCAGCAGCTTGGCCGGGGGGGAGTCTGAGCAGTTCTTC,CASSLAGGESEQFF
NA,NA,TRBV6-5,TRBJ1-3,TGTGCCAGCAGGGAGGGACAACACTCTGGAAACACCATATATTTT,CASREGQHSGNTIYF
NA,NA,TRBV27,TRBJ2-1,TGTGCCAGCAGTCCCTCGACAAGCTACAATGAGCAGTTCTTC,CASSPSTSYNEQFF
NA,NA,TRBV7-9,TRBJ2-7,TGTGCCAGCAGCTTATACCCCAGCACAGGGACCTACGAGCAGTACTTC,CASSLYPSTGTYEQYF
NA,NA,TRBV29-1,TRBJ2-6,TGCAGCGTTGAATTCACAGGGGGGGTCGGGGCCAACGTCCTGACTTTC,CSVEFTGGVGANVLTF
NA,NA,TRBV7-2,TRBJ2-5,TGTGCCAGCAGCTTGGGAACCGGGACTATAGGGGGAGAGACCCAGTACTTC,CASSLGTGTIGGETQYF
NA,NA,TRBV29-1,TRBJ2-7,TGCAGCGTTGAAAACACCGGTGAGCAGTACTTC,CSVENTGEQYF
NA,TRBD1,TRBV6-6,TRBJ1-1,TGTGCCAGCAGAGATCGACAGGGCCAACTGAACACTGAAGCTTTCTTT,CASRDRQGQLNTEAFF
NA,NA,TRBV7-9,TRBJ2-1,TGTGCCAGCAGCCCCCAGACATACAATGAGCAGTTCTTC,CASSPQTYNEQFF
NA,TRBD2,TRBV7-9,TRBJ2-2,TGTGCCAGCATCCCCGGACTAGCGGGGGGCCTTGCCTTCGGCGGGGAGCTGTTTTTT,CASIPGLAGGLAFGGELFF
NA,TRBD1,TRBV28,TRBJ1-1,TGTGCCAGCACGGGCGACAGGGGTACTGAAGCTTTCTTT,CASTGDRGTEAFF
NA,NA,TRBV12-5,TRBJ2-1,TGTGCTAGTGGTTTGGACCATCCGGACAATGAGCAGTTCTTC,CASGLDHPDNEQFF
NA,TRBD1,TRBV5-1,TRBJ2-2,TGCGCCAGCAGCCCGGGACAGGGAAGCTGGGAGCTGTTTTTT,CASSPGQGSWELFF
NA,NA,TRBV7-3,TRBJ1-1,TGTGCCAGCAGCCCCTCCGGGGACGGATACACTGAAGCTTTCTTT,CASSPSGDGYTEAFF
NA,NA,TRBV25-1,TRBJ1-4,TGTGCCAGCAGTGAAGCCGCCGGGGGAGGAAGTGAAAAACTGTTTTTT,CASSEAAGGGSEKLFF
NA,TRBD1,TRBV6-5,TRBJ1-6,TGTGCCAGCAGTGACAGGGTAGGGAATTCACCCCTCCACTTT,CASSDRVGNSPLHF
NA,NA,TRBV6-1,TRBJ1-6,TGTGCCAGCAGTGAACTCGGGCTCTTCTCAAGCTCCTATAATTCACCCCTCCACTTT,CASSELGLFSSSYNSPLHF
NA,NA,TRBV5-1,TRBJ1-5,TGCGCCAGCAGCTTTTTGGGGATTACGGGTAGGCAGCCCCAGCATTTT,CASSFLGITGRQPQHF
NA,NA,TRBV5-1,TRBJ2-3,TGCGCCAGCAGCTTAACAGGGCTTAGCACAGATACGCAGTATTTT,CASSLTGLSTDTQYF
NA,NA,TRBV29-1,TRBJ1-3,TGCAGCGTTGGAGTCTCTGGAAACACCATATATTTT,CSVGVSGNTIYF
NA,NA,TRBV18,TRBJ2-1,TGTGCCAGCTCACCACGGACGGAGAAGGTGGAGCAGTTCTTC,CASSPRTEKVEQFF
NA,NA,TRBV7-6,TRBJ1-1,TGTGCCAGCAGCTTAGTCGGGGGAGTCTCCGCTGAGGCTTTCTTT,CASSLVGGVSAEAFF
few,TRBD1,TRBV7-9,TRBJ1-1,TGTGCCAGCAGCGGGGGACAGTACACTGAAGCTTTCTTT,CASSGGQYTEAFF
NA,NA,TRBV28,TRBJ2-2,TGTGCCAGCAGTCCCTCCGGGACTCCCCTCACCGGGGAGCTGTTTTTT,CASSPSGTPLTGELFF
NA,TRBD1,TRBV7-9,TRBJ2-5,TGTGCCAGCAGCCCCCAATGGAGGATCAGGACAGGTGGAGAAGAGACCCAGTACTTC,CASSPQWRIRTGGEETQYF
NA,NA,TRBV11-2,TRBJ1-1,TGTGCCAGCAGCTCCTATGGTCGCACTGAAGCTTTCTTT,CASSSYGRTEAFF
NA,TRBD1,TRBV6-6,TRBJ2-4,TGTGCCAGCAGACCAGGACAGGGGGAGGGCAAAAACATTCAGTACTTC,CASRPGQGEGKNIQYF
NA,TRBD2,TRBV19,TRBJ2-2,TGTGCCAGTAGTGTTCGACTAGCGGGGGAGGTTCGCACCGGGGAGCTGTTTTTT,CASSVRLAGEVRTGELFF